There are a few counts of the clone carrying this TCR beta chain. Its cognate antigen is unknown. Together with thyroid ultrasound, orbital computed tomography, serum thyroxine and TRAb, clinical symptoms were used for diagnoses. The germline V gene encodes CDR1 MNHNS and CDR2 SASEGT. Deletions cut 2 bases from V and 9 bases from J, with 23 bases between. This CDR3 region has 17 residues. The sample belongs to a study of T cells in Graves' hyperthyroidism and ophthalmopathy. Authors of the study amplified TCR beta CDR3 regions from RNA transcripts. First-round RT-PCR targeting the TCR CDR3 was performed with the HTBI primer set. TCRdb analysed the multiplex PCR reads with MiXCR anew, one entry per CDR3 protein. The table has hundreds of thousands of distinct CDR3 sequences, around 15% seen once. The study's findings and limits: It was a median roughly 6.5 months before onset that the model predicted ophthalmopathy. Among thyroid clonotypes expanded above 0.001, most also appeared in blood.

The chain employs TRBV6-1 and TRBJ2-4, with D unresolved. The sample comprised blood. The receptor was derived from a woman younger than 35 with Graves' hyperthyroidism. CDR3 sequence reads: CASSENPPQFPWGIQYF. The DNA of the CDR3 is TGTGCCAGCAGTGAAAATCCCCCCCAATTTCCATGGGGCATTCAGTACTTC.